Listed below are T cell receptor beta chains from one sample, sequenced in a study of blood T cell repertoires in COVID-19. TCRdb's table, derived via immunoSEQ multiplex PCR, lists solely in-frame clones and lacks some. This table has around 300,000 clones, roughly 89% appearing once. The specimen sequenced was PBMCs or T cells enriched from blood (not recorded which). The receptor set was obtained from a woman in her thirties or forties who had recovered from COVID-19. The CDR3 runs from the conserved cysteine through the conserved F or W. The D gene is left open where the match is weak. Clone sizes are given selectively: once, few, many, or a class where the clone is expanded.

TRBV5-8	.	TRBJ2-1	TRBD1	CASSLYAGGPGEQFF	TGTGCCAGCAGCTTGTACGCAGGGGGACCTGGTGAGCAGTTCTTC
TRBV9	.	TRBJ1-4	TRBD1	CASSAGQGGRGSTNEKLFF	TGTGCCAGCAGCGCTGGACAGGGGGGTCGGGGATCAACTAATGAAAAACTGTTTTTT
TRBV5-1	.	TRBJ2-7	TRBD1	CASSFGTGESYEQYF	TGCGCCAGCAGCTTCGGGACAGGAGAAAGCTACGAGCAGTACTTC
TRBV12-3/TRBV12-4	many	TRBJ1-2	.	CASRGAGIGYTF	TGTGCCAGCAGGGGAGCCGGGATCGGCTACACCTTC
TRBV2	.	TRBJ2-1	TRBD2	CASRAGLAARTNEQFF	TGTGCCTCGAGGGCGGGACTAGCCGCCAGAACTAATGAGCAGTTCTTC
TRBV29-1	.	TRBJ1-1	TRBD1	CSVQGGGTEAFF	TGCAGCGTTCAGGGGGGCGGGACTGAAGCTTTCTTT
TRBV4-2	.	TRBJ2-5	TRBD2	CASSQSSGRQQETQYF	TGTGCCAGCAGCCAGTCTAGCGGGAGGCAACAAGAGACCCAGTACTTC
TRBV7-2	.	TRBJ2-2	TRBD2	CASSSQAGVNTGELFF	TGTGCCAGCAGCTCCCAGGCGGGGGTGAACACCGGGGAGCTGTTTTTT
TRBV28	.	TRBJ1-1	.	CASIRAGMNTEAFF	TGTGCCAGCATCCGCGCGGGGATGAACACTGAAGCTTTCTTT
TRBV12-3/TRBV12-4	.	TRBJ1-2	.	CASSPGTFGRYTF	TGTGCCAGCAGTCCCGGGACATTCGGACGCTACACCTTC
TRBV3-1/TRBV3-2	.	TRBJ1-2	TRBD1	CASSQDRRTGRMSGFGYTF	TGTGCCAGCAGCCAAGATCGAAGGACAGGACGTATGTCGGGGTTCGGCTACACCTTC
TRBV3-1/TRBV3-2	.	TRBJ1-6	.	CASSQGYNHNSPLHF	TGTGCCAGCAGCCAAGGATACAATCATAATTCACCCCTCCACTTT
TRBV2	.	TRBJ1-2	.	CASSEWDKVYGYTF	TGTGCCAGCAGTGAGTGGGACAAGGTCTATGGCTACACCTTC
TRBV12-3/TRBV12-4	.	TRBJ2-2	.	CASRPRGTGELFF	TGTGCCAGCAGGCCCAGGGGAACCGGGGAGCTGTTTTTT
TRBV28	.	TRBJ2-5	.	CASSSHEGSGEETQYF	TGTGCCAGCAGCTCCCACGAGGGAAGTGGTGAAGAGACCCAGTACTTC
TRBV19	.	TRBJ1-5	.	CASSIWRSNQPQHF	TGTGCCAGTAGTATCTGGAGGTCAAATCAGCCCCAGCATTTT
TRBV6-5	.	TRBJ1-6	.	CASSFGQYNSPLHF	TGTGCCAGCAGTTTCGGACAGTATAATTCACCCCTCCACTTT
TRBV9	.	TRBJ2-3	TRBD1	CASSLRDRVIADTQYF	TGTGCCAGCAGCTTACGGGACAGGGTAATTGCAGATACGCAGTATTTT
TRBV11-2	.	TRBJ1-1	TRBD1	CASSWRGGSTEAFF	TGTGCCAGCAGCTGGAGAGGGGGCAGTACTGAAGCTTTCTTT
TRBV5-4	.	TRBJ2-1	.	CASSLFNEQFF	TGTGCCAGCAGCCTGTTCAATGAGCAGTTCTTC
TRBV5-4	.	TRBJ1-2	.	CASSLGQDYGYTF	TGTGCCAGCAGCTTAGGTCAGGACTATGGCTACACCTTC
TRBV28	once	TRBJ2-3	.	CASSFLDTQYF	TGTGCCAGCAGTTTCTTAGATACGCAGTATTTT
TRBV2	.	TRBJ1-1	.	CASSEYAGNTEAFF	TGTGCCAGCAGTGAATACGCGGGCAACACTGAAGCTTTCTTT
TRBV18	.	TRBJ1-1	.	CASSPLGGSADTEAFF	TGTGCCAGCTCACCACTTGGGGGGTCGGCGGACACTGAAGCTTTCTTT
TRBV19	.	TRBJ1-1	.	CASSIVGDVGGTEAFF	TGTGCCAGTAGTATAGTTGGTGACGTTGGAGGCACTGAAGCTTTCTTT
TRBV9	.	TRBJ1-4	.	CASSAGGGNEKLFF	TGTGCCAGCAGCGCTGGGGGGGGGAATGAAAAACTGTTTTTT
TRBV3-1/TRBV3-2	.	TRBJ2-2	TRBD1	CASSPWDRGSTGELFF	TGTGCCAGCAGCCCCTGGGACAGGGGTAGCACCGGGGAGCTGTTTTTT
TRBV27	.	TRBJ2-7	TRBD1	CASSFGQGRLEQYF	TGTGCCAGCAGTTTTGGACAGGGGCGGCTCGAGCAGTACTTC
TRBV19	once	TRBJ2-1	.	CASTPFQGRGEQFF	TGTGCCAGTACCCCTTTTCAGGGTAGGGGTGAGCAGTTCTTC
TRBV30	.	TRBJ1-6	.	CAWSVMAGQSPLHF	TGTGCCTGGAGTGTAATGGCAGGGCAATCACCCCTCCACTTT